These 8 T cell receptor beta chains share one sample of origin, sequenced in a study of OX40 agonist ivuxolimab in advanced cancers. Generated by immunoSEQ multiplex PCR, the TCRdb table keeps only in-frame clones and is missing some. The sample includes roughly 30,000 clones, more than 90% of them seen just once. Sequencing used CD4+ or CD8+ T cells sorted from blood, obtained in a trial of the OX40 agonist ivuxolimab. These receptors all come from an adult with an advanced solid tumor such as melanoma, head and neck, liver or kidney cancer.

The V call is TRBV19, the J call TRBJ2-5; 8 positions match TRBD1. Germline CDR1 reads LNHDA; CDR2 reads SQIVND (reference sequence). The V segment lost 4 bases and the J segment 5 bases; nucleotides outside the gene matches: 9. This CDR3 has 15 residues. The CDR3 is CASSTPGQAWETQYF. Written as DNA, the CDR3 is TGTGCCAGTAGTACACCGGGACAGGCGTGGGAGACCCAGTACTTC.

This chain links TRBV23-1 with TRBJ1-4, with 8 bases identical to TRBD1. TRBV23-1 is filed as an ORF, its function uncertain. Trimming took 8 bases from V and 4 from J; bases not matched to a gene: 6. The CDR3 is 14 residues long. This CDR3 reads CASLQGGVNEKLFF. CDR3 DNA: TGCGCCAGCCTACAGGGGGGGGTTAATGAAAAACTGTTTTTT.

This clone appeared a few times. This sequence joins TRBV9 and TRBJ2-1; 9 bases align to TRBD2. Germline CDR1 is SGDLS and CDR2 is YYNGEE. Losses at the gene ends were 3 bases for V and 5 bases for J; bases not matched to a gene: 6. The CDR3 has 15 residues. The CDR3 loop reads CASSGYLAGNNEQFF. As DNA, the CDR3 is TGTGCCAGCAGCGGTTACCTAGCGGGGAACAATGAGCAGTTCTTC.

The CDR3 sequence: CAWSVLGNAYEQYF. DNA of the CDR3: TGTGCCTGGAGTGTATTGGGCAACGCCTACGAGCAGTACTTC. J is TRBJ2-7 and V is TRBV30, with D uncertain. V was pared by 0 bases and J by 2 bases, with 11 bases between. CDR3 length equals 14 residues. Germline V gene lookup returns CDR1 GTSNPN and CDR2 SVGIG (reference sequence).

This clone was observed a single time. The V call is TRBV7-9, the J call TRBJ2-5; D may be TRBD2 (6 bases). Trimming took 7 bases from V and 2 from J, leaving 20 bases between them. The CDR3 runs to 16 residues. Germline V CDR1 and CDR2: SEHNR, FQNEAQ (reference sequence). The DNA for the CDR3 is TGTGCCAGCACCTTTTCTAGCGCCCGTGGGCAAGAGACCCAGTACTTC. It is translated as CASTFSSARGQETQYF.

This CDR3 is CASSSRDPRSSYEQYF. DNA of the CDR3: TGTGCCAGCAGCTCCCGGGACCCCAGGAGCTCCTACGAGCAGTACTTC. The chain uses TRBV7-9 and TRBJ2-7, with D perhaps matching TRBD1 or TRBD2 (5 bases each). CDR3 length: 16 residues. Trimming shortened V by 4 bases and J by 0 bases, and 16 bases separated the two germline ends. CDR1 is SEHNR and CDR2 is FQNEAQ in the germline V gene (reference sequence).

This chain uses TRBV5-1 with TRBJ1-1, with 7 bases fitting TRBD1. The CDR3 totals 16 residues. The ends lost 4 bases at V and 3 bases at J; junction bases unmatched: 12. The germline V gene encodes CDR1 SGHRS and CDR2 YFSETQ. CDR3 protein: CASSAQQGPGDTEAFF. CDR3 coding DNA: TGCGCCAGCAGCGCCCAACAGGGGCCGGGGGACACTGAAGCTTTCTTT.

The CDR3 loop reads CASSLADWNTEAFF. CDR3 coding DNA: TGTGCCAGCAGTCTCGCTGACTGGAACACTGAAGCTTTCTTT. The chain links TRBV6-5 to TRBJ1-1; D not resolved. Germline V gives CDR1 MNHEY, CDR2 SVGAGI. V was shortened by 5 bases and J by 1 base, with 11 bases between the two germline ends. The CDR3 is 14 residues long.